Each of the 7 T cell receptor beta chains below was sequenced from the same sample in a study of Japanese encephalitis immunity and Zika vaccine responses. CFSE-labeled PBMCs were cultured approximately six days with peptide pools, each at roughly 0.93 ug/mL. The sort collected unfixed, live, CD56-CD19-CD16-CD3+CD4+ CFSE-low proliferating CD4 T cells. Each CDR3 protein is one row after TCRdb ran MiXCR on the 5' RACE reads. The sample holds over 550 distinct CDR3 sequences; about 2.4% are singletons and the top ten take around 18%. This specimen consisted of antigen-activated CD4+ T cells from blood, cultured, obtained during a Zika inactivated vaccine study. The receptors derive from an adult woman who received an inactivated Zika virus vaccine.

By proportion, this clonotype is medium-sized. The chain combines TRBV18 with TRBJ1-1; 7 bases agree with TRBD1. This CDR3 has 15 residues. Germline loops: CDR1 KGHSH, CDR2 LQKENI. V shed 3 bases, J shed 4 bases, and the junction held 8 bases outside the gene matches. Here the CDR3 DNA reads TGTGCCAGCTCACCGACAGGGAATGGAGGCACTGAAGCTTTCTTT. Protein product: CASSPTGNGGTEAFF.

This clonotype counts as medium-sized. The chain combines TRBV5-4 with TRBJ2-3; D gene unclear. In germline, CDR1 is SGHNT, CDR2 YYREEE (reference sequence). The V and J ends lost 5 bases and 1 base respectively, with 20 bases between them. The CDR3 totals 17 residues. CDR3 region: CASSLGLGASRTDTQYF. The CDR3, as DNA: TGTGCCAGCAGTCTGGGATTAGGAGCCTCACGCACAGATACGCAGTATTTT.

This clonotype is medium-sized (0.01 to 0.1%). This sequence joins TRBV4-2 and TRBJ2-5; D is uncertain. Germline V CDR1 and CDR2: LGHNA, YNFKEQ. The CDR3 has 13 residues. Between the trimmed V and J ends, which lost 0 bases and 10 bases, there was a span of 12 bases. Written as DNA, the CDR3 is TGTGCCAGCAGCCAAGATCCTGGCCTAGGCCAGTACTTC. Amino acid sequence: CASSQDPGLGQYF.

Judged by abundance, this clonotype is large. The chain joins TRBV6-6 to TRBJ1-2, with D unresolved. The germline V gene encodes CDR1 MNHNY and CDR2 SVGAGI (reference sequence). The CDR3 extends over 15 amino acids. Trimming removed 2 bases from V and 2 bases from J, with 12 bases in between. The CDR3 coding sequence is TGTGCCAGCAGTTACGGGGAGGGAGGGAACTATGGCTACACCTTC. Its protein is CASSYGEGGNYGYTF.

This clonotype is judged medium-sized. The chain couples TRBV6-1 to TRBJ1-2, with D possibly matching TRBD1 (6 bases). The V end was cut by 2 bases, the J end by 9 bases, with 16 bases between. The V gene's germline CDR1 is MNHNS and CDR2 SASEGT. This CDR3 comprises 14 residues. The CDR3 protein is CASSERGAPDRYTF. The CDR3, as DNA: TGTGCCAGCAGTGAACGGGGGGCGCCGGATCGCTACACCTTC.

The chain employs TRBV18 and TRBJ2-3; 8 bases line up with TRBD1. Germline-derived CDR1 and CDR2 are KGHSH and LQKENI. CDR3 size: 16 residues. V trimming: 6 bases; J trimming: 7 bases; junction bases outside the gene matches: 15. CDR3 protein: CASSGPRQGAQNTQYF. The CDR3 DNA sequence: TGTGCCAGCTCGGGGCCCAGGCAGGGGGCGCAGAATACGCAGTATTTT.

By proportion, this clonotype is medium-sized. The chain links TRBV20-1 to TRBJ2-7; 9 nucleotides agree with TRBD2. Trimming at V came to 0 bases and at J to 3 bases, leaving 3 bases not matched to a gene. CDR1 and CDR2 from the germline V gene are DFQATT and SNEGSKA (reference sequence). The CDR3 has 14 residues. The CDR3 loop reads CSARDTSGRYEQYF. CDR3 bases: TGCAGTGCTAGAGATACTAGCGGGCGCTACGAGCAGTACTTC.